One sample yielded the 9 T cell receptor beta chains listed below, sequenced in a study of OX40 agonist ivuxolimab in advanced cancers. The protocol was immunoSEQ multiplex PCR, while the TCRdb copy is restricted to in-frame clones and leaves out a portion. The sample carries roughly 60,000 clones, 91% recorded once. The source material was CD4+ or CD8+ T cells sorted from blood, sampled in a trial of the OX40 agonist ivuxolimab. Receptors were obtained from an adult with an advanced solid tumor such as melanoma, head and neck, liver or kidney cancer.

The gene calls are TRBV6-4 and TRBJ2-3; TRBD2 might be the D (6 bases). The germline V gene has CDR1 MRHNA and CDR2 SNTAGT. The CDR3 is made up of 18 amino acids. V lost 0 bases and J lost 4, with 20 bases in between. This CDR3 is CASSDSSLGLGGADTQYF. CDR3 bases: TGTGCCAGCAGTGACTCGAGTCTGGGACTTGGAGGGGCAGATACGCAGTATTTT.

The CDR3 bases are TGTGCCAGCAGTTTTCAAGGAGGGGGCTATGGCTACACCTTC. This codes for CASSFQGGGYGYTF. This rearrangement joins TRBV27 to TRBJ1-2, with D maybe TRBD1 (6 bases). The CDR3 has 14 amino acids. Per germline, CDR1 MNHEY and CDR2 SMNVEV (reference sequence). Trimming took 3 bases from V and 4 from J, leaving 12 bases between them.

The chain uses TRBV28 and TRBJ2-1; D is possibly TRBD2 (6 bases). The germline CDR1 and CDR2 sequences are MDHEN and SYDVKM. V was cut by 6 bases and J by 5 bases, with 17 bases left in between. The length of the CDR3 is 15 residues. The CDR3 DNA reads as TGTGCCAGCAGCGGGACTGGGGTAGGTGACAATGAGCAGTTCTTC. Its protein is CASSGTGVGDNEQFF.

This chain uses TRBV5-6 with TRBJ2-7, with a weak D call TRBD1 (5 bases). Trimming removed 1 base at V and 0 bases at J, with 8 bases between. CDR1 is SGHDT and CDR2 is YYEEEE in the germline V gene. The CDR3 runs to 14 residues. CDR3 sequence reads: CASSLYRSSYEQYF. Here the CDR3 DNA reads TGTGCCAGCAGCTTGTACAGGAGCTCCTACGAGCAGTACTTC.

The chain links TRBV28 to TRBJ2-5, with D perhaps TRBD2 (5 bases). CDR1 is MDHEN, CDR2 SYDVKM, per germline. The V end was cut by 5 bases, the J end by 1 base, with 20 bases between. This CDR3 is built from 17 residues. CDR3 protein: CASSPYRGALTQETQYF. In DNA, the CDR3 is TGTGCCAGCAGTCCATACCGGGGTGCCTTGACCCAAGAGACCCAGTACTTC.

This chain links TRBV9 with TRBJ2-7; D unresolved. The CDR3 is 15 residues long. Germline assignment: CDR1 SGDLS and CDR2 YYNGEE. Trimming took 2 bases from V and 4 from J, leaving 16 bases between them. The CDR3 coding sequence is TGTGCCAGCAGCGTTGGGGAAACATTAAATTACGAGCAGTACTTC. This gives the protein CASSVGETLNYEQYF.

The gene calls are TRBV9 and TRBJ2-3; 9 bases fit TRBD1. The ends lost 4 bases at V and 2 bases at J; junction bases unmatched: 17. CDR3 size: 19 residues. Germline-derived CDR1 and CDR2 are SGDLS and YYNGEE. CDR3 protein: CASSSHSQRTGVNTDTQYF. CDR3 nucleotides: TGTGCCAGCAGCTCGCACTCCCAGAGGACAGGGGTGAACACAGATACGCAGTATTTT.

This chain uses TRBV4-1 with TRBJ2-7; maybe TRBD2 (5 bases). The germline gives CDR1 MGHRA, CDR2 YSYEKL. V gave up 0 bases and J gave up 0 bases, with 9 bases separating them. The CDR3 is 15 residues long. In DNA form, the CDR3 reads TGCGCCAGCAGCCAAGATCCGGGAAGCTCCTACGAGCAGTACTTC. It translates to CASSQDPGSSYEQYF.

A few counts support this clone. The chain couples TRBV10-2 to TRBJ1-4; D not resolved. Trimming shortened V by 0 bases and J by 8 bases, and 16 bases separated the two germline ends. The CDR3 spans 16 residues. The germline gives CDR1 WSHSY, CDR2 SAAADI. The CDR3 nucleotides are TGCGCCAGCAGTGAGTCGAGTGGGGATCGGGCCGAAAAACTGTTTTTT. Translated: CASSESSGDRAEKLFF.